This T cell receptor (beta chain) was found in a study of T cell responses to AZD1222 COVID-19 vaccine. Sequencing used immunoSEQ multiplex PCR; TCRdb keeps in-frame clones, though not all of them. The data hold about 150,000 clones, with roughly 87% observed a single time. Trimming pared 7 bases from V and 3 bases from J, leaving 16 bases between. Germline V gene sequence: CDR1 MDHEN, CDR2 SYDVKM. This CDR3 contains 14 residues. On this clone: The antigen is not known.

Study-wide results and caveats: Spike-specific TCR breadth and depth went up after people got two AZD1222 doses. Regions 160-218 and 743-854 dominated among vaccine-associated CD4 TCRs spanning spike.

This sequence was found in an adult in good health. The chain carries TRBV28 and TRBJ2-7; tentatively, D is TRBD2 (8 bases). Material: peripheral blood, obtained on day 0 of AZD1222 vaccination. In DNA form, the CDR3 reads TGTGCCAGCACCACGGGAGGGGGCAACTACGAGCAGTACTTC. Its translation: CASTTGGGNYEQYF.